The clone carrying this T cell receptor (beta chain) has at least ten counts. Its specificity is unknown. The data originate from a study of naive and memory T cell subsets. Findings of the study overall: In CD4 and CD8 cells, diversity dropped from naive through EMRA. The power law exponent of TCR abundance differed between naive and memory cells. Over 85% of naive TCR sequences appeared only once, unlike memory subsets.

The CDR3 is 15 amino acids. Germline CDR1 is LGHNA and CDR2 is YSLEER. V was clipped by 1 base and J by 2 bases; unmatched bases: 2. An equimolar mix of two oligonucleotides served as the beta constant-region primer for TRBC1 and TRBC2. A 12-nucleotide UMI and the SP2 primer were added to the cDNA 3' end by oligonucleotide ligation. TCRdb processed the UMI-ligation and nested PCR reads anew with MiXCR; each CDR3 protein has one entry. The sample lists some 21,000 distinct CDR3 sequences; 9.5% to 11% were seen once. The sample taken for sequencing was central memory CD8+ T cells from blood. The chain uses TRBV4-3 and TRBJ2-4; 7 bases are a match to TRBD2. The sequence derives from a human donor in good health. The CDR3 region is CASSQGGGSKNIQYF. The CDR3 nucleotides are TGCGCCAGCAGCCAAGGGGGGGGATCCAAAAACATTCAGTACTTC.